The 26 T cell receptor beta chains below come from one sample, sequenced in a study of blood T cell repertoires in COVID-19. Here immunoSEQ multiplex PCR was the method, and the copy in TCRdb shows in-frame clones only, minus some. The sample holds approximately 160,000 clones, less than 90% seen once. What was sequenced was peripheral blood. The receptors were gathered from a young man with active or convalescent COVID-19.

V and J are TRBV7-9 and TRBJ2-1; TRBD1 might be the D (6 bases). With 2 bases removed from V and 4 bases from J, the gap between germline ends came to 9 bases. CDR3 size: 14 residues. CDR1 and CDR2 from the germline V gene are SEHNR and FQNEAQ (reference sequence). DNA of the CDR3: TGTGCCAGCAGCTTACAACAGGGATACAATGAGCAGTTCTTC. Residues: CASSLQQGYNEQFF.

The chain is built from TRBV5-6 and TRBJ1-1; D not certain. The CDR3 spans 14 residues. V was cut by 4 bases and J by 0 bases, with 10 bases left in between. Germline CDR1 reads SGHDT; CDR2 reads YYEEEE. The CDR3 coding sequence is TGTGCCAGCAGCCGAGCGATACTGAACACTGAAGCTTTCTTT. It encodes CASSRAILNTEAFF.

This clone showed up just a few times. V and J are TRBV6-5 and TRBJ1-2; D is undetermined. CDR3 size: 15 residues. Per germline, CDR1 MNHEY and CDR2 SVGAGI. The V end was cut by 6 bases, the J end by 5 bases, with 19 bases between. In nucleotides, the CDR3 is TGTGCCAGCAGCGTGAAACCGGAGGGCAATTATGGCTACACCTTC. Translation: CASSVKPEGNYGYTF.

The chain is built from TRBV6-5 and TRBJ1-6; 7 bases are a match to TRBD1. Germline CDR1 is MNHEY and CDR2 is SVGAGI. The length of the CDR3 is 15 residues. V lost 6 bases, J lost 7 bases, and 9 bases stayed unmatched. Written as DNA, the CDR3 is TGTGCCAGCAGGTACCGACAGGGCTGGAATTCACCCCTCCACTTT. The encoded protein is CASRYRQGWNSPLHF.

The chain is built from TRBV6-1 and TRBJ2-7; 8 nucleotides line up with TRBD1. The CDR3 runs to 15 residues. Trimming took 3 bases from V and 3 from J; bases not matched to a gene: 7. The germline V gene has CDR1 MNHNS and CDR2 SASEGT. The CDR3 is CASSDPGTGIYEQYF. The CDR3 DNA is TGTGCCAGCAGTGACCCCGGGACAGGAATCTACGAGCAGTACTTC.

This chain connects TRBV2 to TRBJ1-5; 8 bases map to TRBD1. The ends lost 8 bases at V and 7 bases at J; junction bases unmatched: 10. Germline V lookup: CDR1 SNHLY, CDR2 FYNNEI. CDR3 length: 14 residues. The CDR3 region is CASSGGAPGQPQHF. Here the CDR3 DNA reads TGTGCCAGCTCAGGGGGCGCCCCGGGGCAGCCCCAGCATTTT.

The V call is TRBV9, the J call TRBJ1-2; D is possibly TRBD1 (6 bases). Germline lookup yields CDR1 SGDLS and CDR2 YYNGEE. V lost 2 bases and J lost 5, with 19 bases in between. This CDR3 spans 16 amino acids. The CDR3 is CASSVDIQQGPYGYTF. The CDR3 DNA reads as TGTGCCAGCAGCGTCGATATACAACAGGGTCCTTATGGCTACACCTTC.

The V gene is TRBV6-4, the J gene TRBJ2-2; a weak D match, TRBD1 (5 bases). Per germline, CDR1 MRHNA and CDR2 SNTAGT. V lost 0 bases to trimming and J lost 6 bases, with 8 bases between them. The CDR3 is 14 residues long. CDR3 residues: CASSDSKGPGELFF. CDR3 nucleotide sequence: TGTGCCAGCAGTGACTCGAAGGGGCCCGGGGAGCTGTTTTTT.

This sequence joins TRBV20-1 and TRBJ2-3; weak D call: TRBD2 (5 bases). The CDR3 is made up of 14 amino acids. The V gene's germline CDR1 is DFQATT and CDR2 SNEGSKA (reference sequence). With 3 bases removed from V and 4 bases from J, the gap between germline ends came to 14 bases. The CDR3 DNA sequence: TGCAGTGCTAGTACGCGGGTCCATGCAGATACGCAGTATTTT. Translation: CSASTRVHADTQYF.

The chain employs TRBV19 and TRBJ1-6; 8 positions agree with TRBD1. The CDR3 length is 17 residues. Germline CDR1 LNHDA, CDR2 SQIVND (reference sequence). V trimming: 7 bases; J trimming: 1 base; junction bases outside the gene matches: 9. DNA for the CDR3: TGTGCCAGTACTAGCCCAGGGGGCGCGTCCTATAATTCACCCCTCCACTTT. It codes for CASTSPGGASYNSPLHF.

The rearrangement uses TRBV5-1 and TRBJ1-1; 8 bases fit TRBD1. Germline V gives CDR1 SGHRS, CDR2 YFSETQ. There are 14 residues in the CDR3. Trimming at V came to 1 base and at J to 4 bases, leaving 3 bases not matched to a gene. The DNA of the CDR3 is TGCGCCAGCAGCTTGAGAACAGGGGGCACTGAAGCTTTCTTT. Amino acid sequence: CASSLRTGGTEAFF.

V usage is TRBV4-2 and J usage is TRBJ2-3; 11 nucleotides line up with TRBD2. J was trimmed by 6 bases and V by 2 bases; bases with no gene match: 7. Germline V CDR1 and CDR2: LGHNA, YNFKEQ. The CDR3 has 16 amino acids. The CDR3 here is CASSQSGTSGGDTQYF. DNA of the CDR3: TGTGCCAGCAGCCAATCCGGGACTAGCGGAGGGGATACGCAGTATTTT.

The genes are TRBV5-1 and TRBJ2-5, with D tentatively TRBD1 (6 bases). This CDR3 is built from 15 residues. Trimming cost V 1 base and J 3 bases, with 13 bases left between them. Germline lookup yields CDR1 SGHRS and CDR2 YFSETQ. The CDR3 sequence: CASSLSRGGKETQYF. The CDR3 bases are TGCGCCAGCAGCTTGTCCAGGGGTGGTAAAGAGACCCAGTACTTC.

This rearrangement joins TRBV11-3 to TRBJ1-1, with 7 nucleotides matching TRBD1. The J segment lost 2 bases and the V segment lost 1 base, leaving 4 bases of the junction unmatched. Germline CDR1 is SGHNT and CDR2 is YENEEA. The CDR3 runs to 15 residues. CDR3 sequence: CASSLGSGGNTEAFF. The CDR3 coding sequence is TGTGCCAGCAGCTTAGGGTCAGGGGGAAACACTGAAGCTTTCTTT.

The CDR3 is CASSSNLLAGVYEQYF. The DNA of the CDR3 is TGTGCCAGCAGCTCGAATCTACTAGCGGGAGTCTACGAGCAGTACTTC. The chain couples TRBV7-9 to TRBJ2-7, with 11 positions matching TRBD2. J gave up 3 bases and V 4 bases, and 8 bases lay outside the gene matches. From germline, CDR1 is SEHNR and CDR2 FQNEAQ (reference sequence). The CDR3 loop spans 16 amino acids.

The chain has TRBV3-1 (or the pseudogene TRBV3-2) and TRBJ2-5, with D perhaps TRBD1 (5 bases). The germline V gene encodes CDR1 LGHDT and CDR2 YNNKEL (reference sequence). The CDR3 contains 12 residues. The V and J ends lost 5 bases and 4 bases respectively, with 8 bases between them. CDR3 amino acids: CASSSRGETQYF. The CDR3 coding sequence is TGTGCCAGCAGCAGTAGGGGAGAGACCCAGTACTTC.

The rearrangement uses TRBV24-1 and TRBJ2-7; the match to TRBD1 covers 9 bases. V was pared by 2 bases and J by 4 bases, with 8 bases of the junction left unmatched. The CDR3 covers 16 residues. Germline CDR1 is KGHDR and CDR2 is SFDVKD. This CDR3 reads CATSDSGTGKGYEQYF. In DNA form, the CDR3 reads TGTGCCACCAGTGATTCCGGGACAGGGAAGGGGTACGAGCAGTACTTC.

The sample holds one count of this clone. The chain recombines TRBV2 with TRBJ1-3, with D possibly matching TRBD1 (5 bases). The CDR3 extends over 14 amino acids. Trimming left V 5 bases short and J 5 bases short, with 13 bases between. Germline V gene data show CDR1 as SNHLY and CDR2 as FYNNEI. The CDR3 nucleotides read TGTGCCAGCAGTAAAGGGGCAGACAGAAACACCATATATTTT. Translated, it gives CASSKGADRNTIYF.

The CDR3 nucleotides read TGTGCCAGCAGTCAAAAGCGGGGGACGAACACCGGGGAGCTGTTTTTT. Residues: CASSQKRGTNTGELFF. V is TRBV7-9 and J is TRBJ2-2; 8 positions match TRBD2. The CDR3 loop spans 16 amino acids. V was pared by 6 bases and J by 0 bases, with 6 bases of the junction left unmatched. Per the germline V gene, CDR1 is SEHNR and CDR2 is FQNEAQ (reference sequence).

The rearrangement links TRBV30 to TRBJ2-7, with D possibly being TRBD2 (6 bases). CDR1 GTSNPN and CDR2 SVGIG come from the germline V gene (reference sequence). The CDR3 is 16 residues long. V was trimmed by 2 bases and J by 6 bases, leaving 23 bases between them. In DNA form, the CDR3 reads TGTGCCTGGAGTCCGCATAGCGGCCTTAAAACTAGCGAGCAGTACTTC. It is translated as CAWSPHSGLKTSEQYF.

This clone showed up just a few times. The CDR3 loop reads CASSLEGRGNGYTF. CDR3 bases: TGTGCCAGCAGCTTAGAGGGCAGGGGGAATGGCTACACCTTC. This rearrangement joins TRBV7-8 to TRBJ1-2; TRBD1 matches at 7 bases. The CDR3 runs 14 residues. With 1 base clipped from V and 6 bases from J, the junction kept 5 bases outside the gene matches. CDR1 and CDR2 (germline): SGHVS, FQNEAQ.

The V and J genes are TRBV6-5 and TRBJ2-3, with 7 positions matching TRBD2. CDR1 is MNHEY and CDR2 is SVGAGI in the germline V gene. The CDR3 has 14 residues. Trimming removed 6 bases from V and 2 bases from J; junction bases left unmatched: 5. The CDR3 nucleotides read TGTGCCAGCAGACGGACTAGGAACACAGATACGCAGTATTTT. Translating it yields CASRRTRNTDTQYF.

The chain couples TRBV14 to TRBJ1-2; a possible D gene is TRBD1 (6 bases). This CDR3 region has 15 residues. The germline gives CDR1 SGHDN, CDR2 FVKESK. The V and J ends lost 4 bases and 4 bases respectively, with 16 bases between them. The CDR3 nucleotides read TGTGCCAGCAGCCCGAAGGACAGATTTCTCTATGGCTACACCTTC. This sequence encodes CASSPKDRFLYGYTF.

This clone occurred once. The V call is TRBV6-6, the J call TRBJ2-2; weak D call: TRBD2 (6 bases). Trimming removed 6 bases from V and 4 bases from J, with 15 bases in between. The CDR3 spans 15 residues. Germline CDR1 is MNHNY and CDR2 is SVGAGI (reference sequence). The CDR3 is CASSYRGGSTGELFF. CDR3 DNA: TGTGCCAGCAGCTACCGGGGAGGAAGCACCGGGGAGCTGTTTTTT.

The sample holds a few counts of this clone. The chain is built from TRBV9 and TRBJ1-1, with D uncertain. The V end was cut by 4 bases, the J end by 6 bases, with 16 bases between. Germline V gives CDR1 SGDLS, CDR2 YYNGEE. The CDR3 consists of 14 residues. The CDR3, as DNA: TGTGCCAGCAGCCCCAACGTCGGGGTCGCTGAAGCTTTCTTT. It is translated as CASSPNVGVAEAFF.

The V call is TRBV30, the J call TRBJ1-6; D is uncertain. The CDR3 extends over 13 amino acids. Trimming removed 2 bases from V and 8 bases from J, with 10 bases in between. Per germline, CDR1 GTSNPN and CDR2 SVGIG (reference sequence). CDR3: CAWSSGFDSPLHF. In nucleotides, the CDR3 is TGTGCCTGGAGTTCGGGGTTTGATTCACCCCTCCACTTT.